Sequencing of this TCR beta chain was carried out in a study of metastatic and nonmetastatic thyroid tumors. Study-wide context: Both malignant and benign thyroid patients supplied peripheral blood and tumor or nodule tissue samples, across which the repertoires of these patients were then compared.

Patients underwent thyroid surgery, and none had received any treatment before it. The study, taken as a whole, reports: When malignant thyroid tumors were compared with benign nodules, TCR beta diversity was reportedly significantly higher in the malignant tumors. This held in both blood and tumor samples.

TCRdb re-analyzed the PCR reads through MiXCR. Of tens of thousands of clones detected, around 16% appear once; the ten largest clones hold less than 9.5%. This clone was found many times. Its antigen is as yet unknown. Sequencing was done on a sample of blood. The source is a male donor with papillary thyroid cancer or a benign thyroid nodule (not recorded which). Some clones in this sample may be carry-over from other donors' samples.

The CDR3 DNA follows: TGTGCCAGCGGGAGCCCAGAGACCGGGGAGCTGTTTTTT. Amino acid sequence: CASGSPETGELFF. This chain uses TRBV6-4 with TRBJ2-2, with D maybe TRBD2 (5 bases). This CDR3 is 13 amino acids long. CDR1 and CDR2 (germline): MRHNA, SNTAGT. V gave up 8 bases and J gave up 5 bases, with 12 bases separating them.